Listed below are T cell receptor beta chains from one sample, sequenced in a study of T cells in Graves' hyperthyroidism and ophthalmopathy. TCRdb ran MiXCR on the multiplex PCR reads and lists one entry per CDR3 protein. The sample has approximately 560,000 distinct CDR3 sequences, 15% to 18% seen once; the top ten hold roughly 7.3%. The sample taken for sequencing was blood. These receptors all come from a woman aged 25-40 years with Graves' hyperthyroidism. Both conserved end residues are part of each CDR3. Each record gives: V gene, J gene, D gene, clone size, CDR3 protein, CDR3 DNA. A D gene is named only where the DNA matches it firmly. Not all rows give a size; the values are once, few, many and, for expanded clones, a class.

V: TRBV7-2
J: TRBJ2-3
D: TRBD2
size: many
CDR3: CASSDSGRPTDTQYF
DNA: TGTGCCAGCAGCGATAGCGGGAGACCGACAGATACGCAGTATTTT

V: TRBV7-6
J: TRBJ1-3
D: .
size: few
CDR3: CASSPQTGAGNTIYF
DNA: TGTGCCAGCAGCCCCCAGACAGGAGCTGGAAACACCATATATTTT

V: TRBV6-1
J: TRBJ2-1
D: TRBD2
size: many
CDR3: CASSEGGASGLLEQFF
DNA: TGTGCCAGCAGTGAAGGAGGGGCTAGCGGCCTTCTTGAGCAGTTCTTC

V: TRBV12-3/TRBV12-4
J: TRBJ2-1
D: .
size: few
CDR3: CASSLQAVGRNEQFF
DNA: TGTGCCAGCAGTTTACAAGCGGTCGGCCGCAATGAGCAGTTCTTC

V: TRBV4-1
J: TRBJ2-2
D: .
size: few
CDR3: CASSHPRRELFF
DNA: TGCGCCAGCAGCCACCCGAGGAGGGAGCTGTTTTTT

V: TRBV4-2
J: TRBJ1-1
D: .
size: .
CDR3: CASSQVDRINTEAFF
DNA: TGTGCCAGCAGCCAAGTCGACAGGATTAACACTGAAGCTTTCTTT

V: TRBV4-3
J: TRBJ1-2
D: TRBD1
size: few
CDR3: CASSQVRTGYGYTF
DNA: TGCGCCAGCAGCCAAGTAAGGACAGGTTATGGCTACACCTTC

V: TRBV19
J: TRBJ1-2
D: .
size: .
CDR3: CASSMGGPDLKGYGYTF
DNA: TGTGCCAGTAGTATGGGGGGGCCGGACCTCAAAGGTTATGGCTACACCTTC

V: TRBV6-1
J: TRBJ1-3
D: .
size: .
CDR3: CASGTVSGNTIYF
DNA: TGTGCCAGCGGTACGGTGTCTGGAAACACCATATATTTT

V: TRBV4-2
J: TRBJ1-5
D: .
size: many
CDR3: CASSQALEWQPQHF
DNA: TGTGCCAGCAGCCAAGCCTTGGAATGGCAGCCCCAGCATTTT

V: TRBV2
J: TRBJ2-1
D: TRBD2
size: many
CDR3: CASRTSGYYNEQFF
DNA: TGTGCCAGCCGGACTAGCGGATACTACAATGAGCAGTTCTTC

V: TRBV6-2/TRBV6-3
J: TRBJ2-5
D: TRBD2
size: .
CDR3: CASSYVGLAGGGGETQYF
DNA: TGTGCCAGCAGTTACGTGGGACTAGCGGGAGGGGGGGGGGAGACCCAGTACTTC

V: TRBV27
J: TRBJ2-2
D: .
size: .
CDR3: CASSLLHINTGELFF
DNA: TGTGCCAGCAGTCTGCTCCATATCAACACCGGGGAGCTGTTTTTT

V: TRBV27
J: TRBJ2-7
D: TRBD1
size: .
CDR3: CASSYTGQGGEQYF
DNA: TGTGCCAGCAGTTATACGGGACAGGGGGGGGAGCAGTACTTC

V: TRBV28
J: TRBJ2-7
D: TRBD2
size: many
CDR3: CASSLGRTSRSEQYF
DNA: TGTGCCAGCAGTTTAGGCCGGACTAGTAGGTCCGAGCAGTACTTC

V: TRBV27
J: TRBJ2-3
D: TRBD2
size: few
CDR3: CASSLSSTSGITDTQYF
DNA: TGTGCCAGCAGTTTATCGAGCACTAGCGGGATCACAGATACGCAGTATTTT

V: TRBV6-1
J: TRBJ1-2
D: .
size: many
CDR3: CASSPARWNYGYTF
DNA: TGTGCCAGCAGTCCAGCCAGGTGGAACTATGGCTACACCTTC

V: TRBV3-2
J: TRBJ2-7
D: .
size: .
CDR3: CASSQEGGWRELYEQYF
DNA: TGTGCCAGCAGCCAAGAAGGCGGGTGGCGGGAGTTGTACGAGCAGTACTTC

V: TRBV6-1
J: TRBJ1-5
D: TRBD1
size: many
CDR3: CASSKDRGPQHF
DNA: TGTGCCAGCAGTAAGGACAGGGGGCCCCAGCATTTT

V: TRBV30
J: TRBJ1-3
D: .
size: few
CDR3: CAWSARQRSYSGNTIYF
DNA: TGTGCCTGGAGTGCCCGACAGAGATCCTACTCTGGAAACACCATATATTTT

V: TRBV5-6
J: TRBJ1-1
D: .
size: few
CDR3: CASSRDLRGTEAFF
DNA: TGTGCCAGCAGCCGGGACCTAAGGGGGACTGAAGCTTTCTTT

V: TRBV4-1
J: TRBJ1-1
D: .
size: many
CDR3: CASSQDRAGTEAFF
DNA: TGCGCCAGCAGCCAAGACAGGGCGGGCACTGAAGCTTTCTTT

V: TRBV4-3
J: TRBJ1-1
D: .
size: .
CDR3: CASSQDVLGRAFF
DNA: TGCGCCAGCAGCCAAGATGTCCTGGGAAGAGCTTTCTTT

V: TRBV29-1
J: TRBJ2-5
D: .
size: many
CDR3: CSVDARSGETQYF
DNA: TGCAGCGTTGACGCGCGGTCAGGAGAGACCCAGTACTTC

V: TRBV3-1
J: TRBJ1-2
D: TRBD1
size: .
CDR3: CASSQGGGAVFSYGYTF
DNA: TGTGCCAGCAGCCAAGGAGGGGGCGCGGTTTTTAGCTATGGCTACACCTTC

V: TRBV5-1
J: TRBJ2-7
D: .
size: once
CDR3: CASSLAESYEQYF
DNA: TGCGCCAGCAGCTTGGCCGAGTCCTACGAGCAGTACTTC

V: TRBV6-2/TRBV6-3
J: TRBJ2-3
D: .
size: few
CDR3: CASSQGLGTDTQYF
DNA: TGTGCCAGCAGTCAAGGGCTGGGCACAGATACGCAGTATTTT

V: TRBV3-1
J: TRBJ2-1
D: TRBD2
size: many
CDR3: CASSSRTSSNEQFF
DNA: TGTGCCAGCAGCTCTAGGACTAGCAGCAATGAGCAGTTCTTC

V: TRBV3-1
J: TRBJ1-2
D: .
size: .
CDR3: CASSQVPRGGYTF
DNA: TGTGCCAGCAGCCAAGTACCCCGGGGAGGCTACACCTTC

V: TRBV7-3
J: TRBJ2-7
D: TRBD1
size: many
CDR3: CASSRDRMSEQYF
DNA: TGTGCCAGCAGCCGGGACAGGATGAGCGAGCAGTACTTC

V: TRBV7-6
J: TRBJ2-3
D: .
size: few
CDR3: CASSLYLGGGTDTQYF
DNA: TGTGCCAGCAGCTTATACTTGGGTGGCGGCACAGATACGCAGTATTTT

V: TRBV6-1
J: TRBJ2-1
D: .
size: few
CDR3: CASSRRSGSYNEQFF
DNA: TGTGCCAGCAGCCGCAGAAGTGGCTCCTACAATGAGCAGTTCTTC

V: TRBV28
J: TRBJ2-1
D: TRBD1
size: many
CDR3: CASKGTGGSEQFF
DNA: TGTGCCAGCAAGGGGACAGGGGGAAGTGAGCAGTTCTTC

V: TRBV5-1
J: TRBJ2-7
D: TRBD1
size: many
CDR3: CASSSTGFYEQYF
DNA: TGCGCCAGCAGCTCGACAGGGTTCTACGAGCAGTACTTC

V: TRBV5-1
J: TRBJ2-2
D: .
size: many
CDR3: CASKLALAEANTGELFF
DNA: TGCGCCAGCAAATTGGCCTTAGCGGAGGCGAACACCGGGGAGCTGTTTTTT

V: TRBV28
J: TRBJ1-4
D: .
size: .
CDR3: CASSLGRRTDQSEKLFF
DNA: TGTGCCAGCAGTTTGGGCCGAAGGACAGATCAATCTGAAAAACTGTTTTTT

V: TRBV20-1
J: TRBJ2-1
D: TRBD2
size: many
CDR3: CSARLAEHPNEQFF
DNA: TGCAGTGCCAGACTAGCGGAACACCCCAATGAGCAGTTCTTC

V: TRBV30
J: TRBJ2-7
D: TRBD1
size: .
CDR3: CAWEGQGAIYEQYF
DNA: TGTGCCTGGGAGGGACAGGGGGCCATCTACGAGCAGTACTTC

V: TRBV5-5
J: TRBJ2-3
D: .
size: .
CDR3: CASSFRRTFYADTQYF
DNA: TGTGCCAGCAGCTTTAGGCGGACTTTCTATGCAGATACGCAGTATTTT

V: TRBV2
J: TRBJ2-3
D: .
size: many
CDR3: CASGIWTDTQYF
DNA: TGTGCCAGCGGGATTTGGACAGATACGCAGTATTTT

V: TRBV15
J: TRBJ1-4
D: .
size: .
CDR3: CATSRVQSSEKLFF
DNA: TGTGCCACCAGCAGAGTACAGAGTAGTGAAAAACTGTTTTTT

V: TRBV6-4
J: TRBJ2-1
D: TRBD1
size: .
CDR3: CASSDTETGPEQFF
DNA: TGTGCCAGCAGTGACACTGAGACAGGGCCTGAGCAGTTCTTC

V: TRBV5-8
J: TRBJ1-6
D: .
size: .
CDR3: CASSLYGDHNSPLHF
DNA: TGTGCCAGCAGCTTGTATGGAGACCACAATTCACCCCTCCACTTT

V: TRBV28
J: TRBJ2-1
D: .
size: many
CDR3: CASSLSPARNEQFF
DNA: TGTGCCAGCAGTTTATCCCCAGCGCGTAATGAGCAGTTCTTC

V: TRBV20-1
J: TRBJ1-1
D: .
size: many
CDR3: CSASPGWGWMNTEAFF
DNA: TGCAGTGCTTCTCCAGGTTGGGGGTGGATGAACACTGAAGCTTTCTTT

V: TRBV5-1
J: TRBJ1-4
D: .
size: few
CDR3: CASNYQGSNEKLFF
DNA: TGCGCCAGCAATTATCAGGGGTCTAATGAAAAACTGTTTTTT

V: TRBV5-1
J: TRBJ1-1
D: TRBD1
size: many
CDR3: CASRGGTERPEAFF
DNA: TGCGCCAGCAGAGGTGGGACAGAGAGGCCTGAAGCTTTCTTT

V: TRBV20-1
J: TRBJ2-1
D: .
size: .
CDR3: CSARVEDRAYNEQFF
DNA: TGCAGTGCTAGGGTAGAGGACCGGGCCTACAATGAGCAGTTCTTC

V: TRBV12-3/TRBV12-4
J: TRBJ2-1
D: .
size: many
CDR3: CASSEASFSYNEQFF
DNA: TGTGCCAGTTCCGAGGCGTCTTTCTCCTACAATGAGCAGTTCTTC

V: TRBV28
J: TRBJ1-1
D: .
size: many
CDR3: CASSPTQGLGTEAFF
DNA: TGTGCCAGCAGTCCAACTCAGGGGTTGGGGACTGAAGCTTTCTTT

V: TRBV14
J: TRBJ1-5
D: .
size: .
CDR3: CASGGDQGNQPQHF
DNA: TGTGCCAGTGGGGGGGACCAGGGGAATCAGCCCCAGCATTTT

V: TRBV5-6
J: TRBJ1-2
D: .
size: .
CDR3: CASSLILNPPDYGYTF
DNA: TGTGCCAGCAGCTTGATTTTGAACCCGCCCGACTATGGCTACACCTTC

V: TRBV6-2/TRBV6-3
J: TRBJ2-7
D: TRBD1
size: .
CDR3: CASSEGQGRTYEQYF
DNA: TGTGCCAGCAGCGAGGGACAGGGACGAACCTACGAGCAGTACTTC

V: TRBV28
J: TRBJ2-1
D: .
size: many
CDR3: CASSSERRYNEQFF
DNA: TGTGCCAGCAGTTCTGAGCGGCGCTACAATGAGCAGTTCTTC

V: TRBV9
J: TRBJ2-1
D: .
size: .
CDR3: CASSEGTFRADEQFF
DNA: TGTGCCAGCAGCGAGGGGACATTCAGGGCCGATGAGCAGTTCTTC

V: TRBV28
J: TRBJ1-5
D: .
size: many
CDR3: CASSLTAGRAQAQHF
DNA: TGTGCCAGCAGTCTTACAGCGGGACGGGCTCAGGCCCAGCATTTT

V: TRBV27
J: TRBJ2-7
D: TRBD1
size: many
CDR3: CASSLTPPTGQVSYEQYF
DNA: TGTGCCAGCAGTTTAACCCCACCAACCGGACAGGTCTCCTACGAGCAGTACTTC

V: TRBV5-1
J: TRBJ2-1
D: TRBD1
size: .
CDR3: CASSLGVGDSGNEQFF
DNA: TGCGCCAGCAGCTTGGGGGTAGGGGACAGCGGAAATGAGCAGTTCTTC

V: TRBV20-1
J: TRBJ2-7
D: .
size: .
CDR3: CSATPRAPEQYF
DNA: TGCAGTGCAACGCCTAGAGCCCCCGAGCAGTACTTC